Below are 23 T cell receptor beta chains sequenced from a single sample in a study of blood T cell repertoires in COVID-19. The data were produced by immunoSEQ multiplex PCR, yet TCRdb's version contains in-frame clones alone and is incomplete. The data show around 390,000 clones, about 86% seen once. Sequenced input: PBMCs or T cells enriched from blood (not recorded which). The receptors originated from a woman aged 45-65 years who had recovered from COVID-19.

The gene calls are TRBV2 and TRBJ2-3; 7 nucleotides agree with TRBD2. Germline CDR1 reads SNHLY; CDR2 reads FYNNEI. The CDR3 totals 15 residues. V shed 6 bases, J shed 3 bases, and the junction held 9 bases outside the gene matches. Here the CDR3 DNA reads TGTGCCAGCAGAGCCCAGCGGGGAGGGACAGATACGCAGTATTTT. Its protein product is CASRAQRGGTDTQYF.

The V gene is TRBV28, the J gene TRBJ2-7; D possibly corresponds to TRBD1 (7 bases). This CDR3 has 16 residues. Germline CDR1 MDHEN, CDR2 SYDVKM. V lost 5 bases to trimming and J lost 4 bases, with 21 bases between them. The CDR3 sequence is CASSPPWGDSQYEQYF. In DNA, the CDR3 is TGTGCCAGCAGTCCCCCATGGGGGGACAGTCAATACGAGCAGTACTTC. Complete variable domain (other parts from reference TRBV28 and TRBJ2-7): DVKVTQSSRYLVKRTGEKVFLECVQDMDHENMFWYRQDPGLGLRLIYFSYDVKMKEKGDIPEGYSVSREKKERFSLILESASTNQTSMYLCASSPPWGDSQYEQYFGPGTRLTVT.

The J gene is TRBJ1-5, the V gene TRBV2, with no clear D. The CDR3 has 14 residues. V gave up 6 bases and J gave up 6 bases, with 15 bases separating them. Germline V lookup: CDR1 SNHLY, CDR2 FYNNEI. CDR3 nucleotide sequence: TGTGCCAGCAGGGAGTCCCTAAGCGTTCAGCCCCAGCATTTT. Protein: CASRESLSVQPQHF.

Worth noting for this clone: The same CDR3 is also encoded by other DNA sequences in this sample. The chain is built from TRBV7-9 and TRBJ1-5, with D hard to call. CDR1 SEHNR and CDR2 FQNEAQ come from the germline V gene (reference sequence). V was cut by 5 bases and J by 4 bases, with 9 bases left in between. The CDR3 runs to 13 residues. The CDR3 DNA reads as TGTGCCAGCAGCCTAGTTTCGAATCAGCCCCAGCATTTT. Its protein product is CASSLVSNQPQHF. Full variable domain (rest looked up from reference TRBV7-9 and TRBJ1-5): DTGVSQNPRHKITKRGQNVTFRCDPISEHNRLYWYRQTLGQGPEFLTYFQNEAQLEKSRLLSDRFSAERPKGSFSTLEIQRTEQGDSAMYLCASSLVSNQPQHFGDGTRLSIL.

The rearrangement links TRBV7-9 to TRBJ2-7; 9 nucleotides line up with TRBD2. The CDR3 sequence is 17 residues long. The junction had 13 bases not matched to a gene; V was cut back by 5 bases and J by 2 bases. Germline V CDR1 and CDR2: SEHNR, FQNEAQ (reference sequence). The DNA of the CDR3 is TGTGCCAGCAGCGCGTCCCTCTCTAGCGGGGTGGCCTACGAGCAGTACTTC. Translation gives CASSASLSSGVAYEQYF.

The chain carries TRBV6-5 and TRBJ1-5, with 7 bases that match TRBD1. Trimming cost V 2 bases and J 7 bases; bases outside gene matches: 2. The CDR3 is made up of 13 amino acids. In germline, CDR1 is MNHEY, CDR2 SVGAGI. Here the CDR3 reads CASSYDRVQPQHF. The CDR3 DNA follows: TGTGCCAGCAGTTACGACAGGGTCCAGCCCCAGCATTTT.

The chain carries TRBV19 and TRBJ2-4, with TRBD1 matching over 9 bases. CDR3 length equals 16 residues. J gave up 3 bases and V 9 bases, and 12 bases lay outside the gene matches. The germline V gene has CDR1 LNHDA and CDR2 SQIVND (reference sequence). The CDR3 is CASRRTGALGKNIQYF. Written as DNA, the CDR3 is TGTGCCAGCCGCCGGACAGGGGCTTTGGGCAAAAACATTCAGTACTTC.

This chain connects TRBV27 to TRBJ2-1, with 8 bases matching TRBD1. The CDR3 has 13 amino acids. Trimming at V came to 6 bases and at J to 9 bases, leaving 7 bases not matched to a gene. Germline lookup yields CDR1 MNHEY and CDR2 SMNVEV (reference sequence). CDR3 residues: CASRYQGAREQFF. CDR3 nucleotide sequence: TGTGCCAGCAGGTACCAGGGGGCGCGTGAGCAGTTCTTC.

The chain links TRBV6-1 to TRBJ1-2, with unresolved D. This CDR3 contains 15 residues. CDR1 and CDR2 (germline): MNHNS, SASEGT. V lost 1 base, J lost 5 bases, and 14 bases lay in between. This CDR3 reads CASSEDNFYGYGYTF. The CDR3, as DNA: TGTGCCAGCAGTGAAGATAACTTCTACGGGTATGGCTACACCTTC.

This chain connects TRBV7-2 to TRBJ1-2; tentatively, D is TRBD1 (5 bases). The germline V gene has CDR1 SGHTA and CDR2 FQGNSA. This CDR3 has 14 amino acids. The V end was cut by 5 bases, the J end by 6 bases, with 16 bases between. CDR3 sequence: CASSQNQGFHGYTF. Written as DNA, the CDR3 is TGTGCCAGCAGCCAAAACCAGGGTTTCCATGGCTACACCTTC.

V and J are TRBV3-1 (or the pseudogene TRBV3-2) and TRBJ1-1; D ambiguous. The CDR3 loop spans 12 amino acids. CDR1 is LGHDT and CDR2 is YNNKEL in the germline V gene (reference sequence). V lost 1 base, J lost 8 bases, and 8 bases lay in between. The DNA for the CDR3 is TGTGCCAGCAGCCAAGGAGTACGGGAAGCTTTCTTT. Protein product: CASSQGVREAFF.

V is TRBV28 and J is TRBJ2-1; D gene uncertain. There are 14 residues in the CDR3. Germline-derived CDR1 and CDR2 are MDHEN and SYDVKM. V was clipped by 5 bases and J by 9 bases, with 17 bases between them. CDR3 sequence (DNA): TGTGCCAGCAGTAGGAGTTCCCGAATGGGTGAGCAGTTCTTC. It translates to CASSRSSRMGEQFF.

The chain carries TRBV2 and TRBJ2-6, with TRBD1 matching over 8 bases. V trimming: 11 bases; J trimming: 0 bases; junction bases outside the gene matches: 21. This CDR3 region has 20 residues. Germline V gene lookup returns CDR1 SNHLY and CDR2 FYNNEI. CDR3: CASQFYRQGATGSGANVLTF. For the CDR3, the DNA is TGTGCCTCACAGTTTTATCGTCAGGGGGCCACAGGCTCTGGGGCCAACGTCCTGACTTTC.

This chain joins TRBV7-2 and TRBJ2-7; TRBD2 matches at 9 bases. Germline V gene data show CDR1 as SGHTA and CDR2 as FQGNSA. V shed 6 bases and J 4 bases; nucleotides not matched to a gene: 10. This CDR3 has 15 amino acids. The CDR3 sequence is CASSFSSGGPYEQYF. CDR3 coding DNA: TGTGCCAGCAGTTTTTCCAGCGGGGGGCCATACGAGCAGTACTTC.

V and J are TRBV4-3 and TRBJ1-2; 7 bases line up with TRBD1. The CDR3 runs 16 residues. The germline V gene has CDR1 LGHNA and CDR2 YSLEER. The ends lost 0 bases at V and 4 bases at J; junction bases unmatched: 8. CDR3 DNA: TGCGCCAGCAGCCAAGATCGAGACAGGGCGGCCTATGGCTACACCTTC. It translates to CASSQDRDRAAYGYTF.

V is TRBV18 and J is TRBJ2-7; D may be TRBD2 (7 bases). V shed 2 bases and J shed 8 bases, with 19 bases lying between them. CDR3 length: 15 amino acids. Germline V CDR1 and CDR2: KGHSH, LQKENI. The CDR3 reads CASSPTWQVGGQQYF. The CDR3, as DNA: TGTGCCAGCTCACCAACCTGGCAGGTGGGGGGGCAGCAGTACTTC.

The sample holds a few counts of this clone. The chain combines TRBV19 with TRBJ1-1; TRBD1 is a possible D gene (5 bases). V lost 7 bases, J lost 0 bases, and 15 bases lay in between. Germline CDR1 and CDR2: LNHDA and SQIVND (reference sequence). The CDR3 extends over 15 amino acids. This CDR3 is CASNPGGSMNTEAFF. The CDR3 DNA is TGTGCCAGTAACCCCGGGGGTTCAATGAACACTGAAGCTTTCTTT.

The chain has TRBV19 and TRBJ1-5; no clear D. The germline CDR1 and CDR2 sequences are LNHDA and SQIVND (reference sequence). This CDR3 is built from 13 residues. V lost 2 bases and J 7 bases, leaving 9 bases between the germline ends. CDR3 region: CASSIRREQPQHF. The CDR3 DNA follows: TGTGCCAGTAGTATAAGGAGGGAACAGCCCCAGCATTTT.

V gene TRBV15 combines with J gene TRBJ1-1; D is possibly TRBD1 (5 bases). Germline V gene data show CDR1 as LNHNV and CDR2 as YYDKDF (reference sequence). Between the trimmed V and J ends, which lost 0 bases and 7 bases, there was a span of 12 bases. The CDR3 runs 14 residues. CDR3 sequence (DNA): TGTGCCACCAGCAGAGATCCGGGACTCCGTGAAGCTTTCTTT. Its translation: CATSRDPGLREAFF.

J is TRBJ1-4 and V is TRBV4-2; D is ambiguous. In germline, CDR1 is LGHNA, CDR2 YNFKEQ. V dropped 0 bases and J dropped 3 bases, with 17 bases sitting between them. The CDR3 extends over 18 amino acids. This chain's CDR3 is CASSQEASNSQPNEKLFF. CDR3 in DNA: TGTGCCAGCAGCCAAGAGGCGTCCAACAGTCAACCTAATGAAAAACTGTTTTTT.

V and J are TRBV2 and TRBJ1-2, with a possible D match to TRBD1 (5 bases). V shed 7 bases and J shed 2 bases, with 11 bases lying between them. This CDR3 contains 13 residues. Looked up from germline, CDR1 is SNHLY and CDR2 is FYNNEI. The CDR3 DNA follows: TGTGCCAGCACCCGCGACAGAAACTATGGCTACACCTTC. This codes for CASTRDRNYGYTF.

The chain combines TRBV7-8 with TRBJ2-7, with D tentatively TRBD1 or TRBD2 (6 bases each). Per germline, CDR1 SGHVS and CDR2 FQNEAQ. V lost 5 bases to trimming and J lost 4 bases, with 18 bases between them. This CDR3 comprises 15 residues. CDR3 residues: CASSLGGGHSYEQYF. The DNA of the CDR3 is TGTGCCAGCAGCCTAGGAGGGGGACACTCATACGAGCAGTACTTC.

The chain recombines TRBV27 with TRBJ2-7, with 8 bases identical to TRBD1. Germline lookup yields CDR1 MNHEY and CDR2 SMNVEV (reference sequence). V shed 8 bases, J shed 2 bases, and the junction held 11 bases outside the gene matches. The CDR3 is 15 residues long. CDR3 sequence (DNA): TGTGCCAGCTTGACCCGGGACAGGTCGACCTACGAGCAGTACTTC. This gives the protein CASLTRDRSTYEQYF.